Below, one TCR beta chain is given with its context. This record comes from a study of blood T cell repertoires in COVID-19. The overall study: Sites in the United States, Italy and Spain provided acute and convalescent COVID-19 samples. In each case, the material was cDNA or gDNA derived from T cells, B-cell-depleted T cells, or PBMCs.

As processed by the authors: Estimation of nucleated cell counts relied on the amplification of reference gene primers. Repertoires were generated with immunoSEQ multiplex PCR, while TCRdb's copy carries only in-frame clones and drops some. The V and J calls and clone size are taken from that table; D and trimming were inferred from the DNA. The repertoire holds some 230,000 clones, with 86% as singletons. The germline gives CDR1 SGHTA, CDR2 FQGNSA. This CDR3 region has 17 residues. V lost 5 bases and J lost 4; bases outside the gene matches: 9. This clonotype was sampled from a man in his thirties or forties who had recovered from COVID-19. Sequenced material: peripheral blood. The rearrangement links TRBV7-2 to TRBJ2-5; 14 bases match TRBD2. Here the CDR3 reads CASSPRLAGGPGETQYF. The CDR3, as DNA: TGTGCCAGCAGCCCCCGACTAGCGGGGGGGCCGGGAGAGACCCAGTACTTC.